Below, one TCR beta chain is given with its context. Its cognate antigen is unknown. Clones were sequenced by immunoSEQ multiplex PCR, and TCRdb holds only the in-frame ones, with some missing. This table holds 20,000 to 25,000 clones, about 92% found once. This entry belongs to a study of regulatory and conventional T cells in RAG deficiency. The study, taken as a whole, reports: Shorter CDR3s in all patient subsets; >80% Treg-Tconv overlap in Omenn. RAG-deficient patients showed markedly lower Shannon entropy and higher Simpson indices than control T-cell subsets.

Genomic DNA came from blood conventional CD4+ T cells gated CD25-low CD127-high. The same sample was also studied in work on regulatory T cells. That source notes: Primers: 52 TRBV forward and 13 TRBJ reverse.

The specimen was CD4+ T cells sorted from blood. This TCR derives from a human donor in good health.

The CDR3 coding sequence is TGTGCCAGCAGCTCCCTAGCGGGGGAAGAGACCCAGTACTTC. This encodes CASSSLAGEETQYF. The chain uses TRBV7-9 and TRBJ2-5; 10 positions agree with TRBD2. From germline, CDR1 is SEHNR and CDR2 FQNEAQ (reference sequence). CDR3 length equals 14 residues. The V gene end was trimmed by 4 bases and the J gene end by 3 bases; junction bases not matched to a gene: 2.